Shown below are 21 T cell receptor beta chains from a single sample sequenced in a study of CD8+ T cells in alopecia areata (dated by TCRdb to between 2018 and 2020). Library method: the immunoSEQ multiplex PCR assay. RNA was extracted from all samples and reverse transcribed into cDNA as template for TCR sequencing. Sourced from immuneACCESS, this table was stored by TCRdb with only in-frame sequences that have V and J called. A share of the clones is absent; for the studies checked, an unresolved V gene accounts for under half, and the remainder has no known explanation. The sample records about 110,000 clones, approximately 59% of which are singletons. 20% of the sample rests with the top ten. Specimen: CD8+ T cells sorted from blood. All receptors come from a human donor in good health.

V is TRBV2 and J is TRBJ2-7, with TRBD2 matching 8 bases. CDR1 and CDR2 (germline): SNHLY, FYNNEI. This CDR3 has 15 residues. Germline trimming cut 7 bases from V and 2 bases from J; bases unmatched to any gene: 10. This chain's CDR3 is CASTQRGGVAYEQYF. The CDR3 region has the DNA TGTGCCAGCACCCAACGGGGGGGCGTTGCCTACGAGCAGTACTTC.

The chain is built from TRBV9 and TRBJ2-3, with a tentative D call TRBD2 (6 bases). Looked up from germline, CDR1 is SGDLS and CDR2 is YYNGEE. This CDR3 is 14 amino acids long. The ends were cut back, 4 bases at V and 8 bases at J, with 17 bases in the middle. CDR3 DNA sequence: TGTGCCAGCAGCCCCTCGGGAGATCAGGGTACGCAGTATTTT. Its translation: CASSPSGDQGTQYF.

V and J are TRBV5-6 and TRBJ2-5; the D is unclear. Trimming shortened V by 4 bases and J by 0 bases, and 7 bases separated the two germline ends. The CDR3 spans 13 residues. The germline V gene encodes CDR1 SGHDT and CDR2 YYEEEE. The CDR3 nucleotides read TGTGCCAGCAGCCCTCGGTACCAAGAGACCCAGTACTTC. It translates to CASSPRYQETQYF.

In its sample, this clone was seen a few times. The CDR3 loop reads CASSASWGGGQPQHF. The CDR3 DNA reads as TGTGCCAGCAGTGCCTCGTGGGGCGGGGGTCAGCCCCAGCATTTT. This chain uses TRBV27 with TRBJ1-5; the D gene is possibly TRBD1 (5 bases). Trimming removed 5 bases from V and 6 bases from J, with 17 bases in between. From germline, CDR1 is MNHEY and CDR2 SMNVEV (reference sequence). CDR3 length: 15 residues.

This chain links TRBV18 with TRBJ2-7; the match to TRBD1 covers 9 bases. Germline V lookup: CDR1 KGHSH, CDR2 LQKENI. V lost 3 bases to trimming and J lost 3 bases; unmatched junction nucleotides: 3. The CDR3 is 14 amino acids. CDR3 amino acids: CASSPMTGGYEQYF. The DNA of the CDR3 is TGTGCCAGCTCACCTATGACAGGGGGCTACGAGCAGTACTTC. Variable domain in full (rest from reference TRBV18 and TRBJ2-7): NAGVMQNPRHLVRRRGQEARLRCSPMKGHSHVYWYRQLPEEGLKFMVYLQKENIIDESGMPKERFSAEFPKEGPSILRIQQVVRGDSAAYFCASSPMTGGYEQYFGPGTRLTVT.

The V and J genes are TRBV27 and TRBJ1-6; no reliable D call. Deletions cut 3 bases from V and 7 bases from J, with 7 bases between. The length of the CDR3 is 13 residues. CDR1 and CDR2 from the germline V gene are MNHEY and SMNVEV (reference sequence). The CDR3 reads CASSFIGNSPLHF. CDR3 nucleotide sequence: TGTGCCAGCAGTTTTATCGGGAATTCACCCCTCCACTTT.

This chain joins TRBV28 and TRBJ2-3; D might be TRBD2 (6 bases). The CDR3 has 15 amino acids. The germline V gene encodes CDR1 MDHEN and CDR2 SYDVKM. V was shortened by 6 bases and J by 0 bases, with 13 bases between the two germline ends. The CDR3: CASSILGTSTDTQYF. In DNA form, the CDR3 reads TGTGCCAGCAGCATTCTCGGGACTAGCACAGATACGCAGTATTTT.

This clone was counted a single time. Written as DNA, the CDR3 is TGTGCCAGCAGCTTAGGTCTATATCCCCACTCTGGGGCCAACGTCCTGACTTTC. The encoded protein is CASSLGLYPHSGANVLTF. The chain employs TRBV11-2 and TRBJ2-6, with D hard to call. There are 18 residues in the CDR3. The V gene lost 1 base and the J gene lost 0 bases, with 13 bases spanning the gap. The germline V gene encodes CDR1 SGHAT and CDR2 FQNNGV.

This clone was detected only a few times. This chain joins TRBV29-1 and TRBJ2-1; 8 bases are shared with TRBD2. The germline gives CDR1 SQVTM, CDR2 ANQGSEA. The CDR3 totals 17 residues. Germline trimming cut 0 bases from V and 4 bases from J; bases unmatched to any gene: 11. The CDR3 loop reads CSVEDWETGGTYNEQFF. DNA for the CDR3: TGCAGCGTTGAAGATTGGGAGACGGGGGGGACTTACAATGAGCAGTTCTTC.

The chain links TRBV5-6 to TRBJ2-3, with TRBD2 matching over 9 bases. The germline gives CDR1 SGHDT, CDR2 YYEEEE. The CDR3 extends over 15 amino acids. With V trimmed by 2 bases and J by 0 bases, 1 base remained unmatched. The CDR3 coding sequence is TGTGCCAGCAGCTTTAGCGGGGGCAGCACAGATACGCAGTATTTT. Amino acid sequence: CASSFSGGSTDTQYF.

This chain joins TRBV5-1 and TRBJ2-1, with 9 bases lining up with TRBD2. The CDR3 is made up of 16 amino acids. Looked up from germline, CDR1 is SGHRS and CDR2 is YFSETQ. V shed 4 bases and J 5 bases; nucleotides not matched to a gene: 10. CDR3 region: CASSRRLGLADNEQFF. The DNA for the CDR3 is TGCGCCAGCAGCAGGAGGTTGGGACTAGCCGACAATGAGCAGTTCTTC.

The chain uses TRBV7-6 and TRBJ2-1; D not resolved. The germline V and J ends were trimmed by 2 bases and 4 bases, with 6 bases remaining between them. The CDR3 runs 13 residues. Germline V gives CDR1 SGHVS, CDR2 FNYEAQ. CDR3 amino acids: CASSLSQYNEQFF. CDR3 in DNA: TGTGCCAGCAGCTTATCACAATACAATGAGCAGTTCTTC.

V is TRBV25-1 and J is TRBJ1-3; D is unclear. Germline V lookup: CDR1 MGHDK, CDR2 SYGVNS. The length of the CDR3 is 13 residues. V was pared by 2 bases and J by 8 bases, with 10 bases between. CDR3 residues: CASSEPSPHTIYF. Here the CDR3 DNA reads TGTGCCAGCAGTGAACCCTCCCCCCACACCATATATTTT.

The chain links TRBV4-3 to TRBJ2-1; D is undetermined. CDR3 length: 14 amino acids. Germline values: CDR1 LGHNA, CDR2 YSLEER. Trimming cost V 1 base and J 9 bases, with 13 bases left between them. The CDR3 nucleotides are TGCGCCAGCAGCCAAGCTCTGGCTACCGCTGAGCAGTTCTTC. Amino acids: CASSQALATAEQFF.

This clone was seen a handful of times. The rearrangement uses TRBV4-1 and TRBJ1-5, with TRBD1 as a possible D gene (6 bases). The CDR3 covers 18 residues. The germline gives CDR1 MGHRA, CDR2 YSYEKL. V shed 2 bases and J shed 0 bases, with 17 bases lying between them. The CDR3 reads CASSQTPPGQHSNQPQHF. In DNA form, the CDR3 reads TGCGCCAGCAGCCAAACCCCCCCCGGACAGCATAGCAATCAGCCCCAGCATTTT.

The rearrangement links TRBV6-1 to TRBJ2-6; D might be TRBD1 (6 bases). The CDR3 covers 15 residues. V was clipped by 6 bases and J by 2 bases, with 11 bases between them. The germline gives CDR1 MNHNS, CDR2 SASEGT. In DNA, the CDR3 is TGTGCCAGCAGCCCAGGGGTGACTGGGGCCAACGTCCTGACTTTC. It is translated as CASSPGVTGANVLTF.

This clone has more than one count but fewer than ten. The genes are TRBV7-2 and TRBJ2-7; 10 bases are a match to TRBD1. With V trimmed by 0 bases and J by 4 bases, 9 bases remained unmatched. This CDR3 region has 17 residues. CDR1 is SGHTA, CDR2 FQGNSA, per germline. CDR3 sequence: CASSLAGGTGQGYEQYF. CDR3 sequence (DNA): TGTGCCAGCAGCTTAGCGGGGGGCACGGGACAGGGGTACGAGCAGTACTTC. Using reference TRBV7-2 and TRBJ2-7 for the parts outside the CDR3, the full variable domain is GAGVSQSPSNKVTEKGKDVELRCDPISGHTALYWYRQSLGQGLEFLIYFQGNSAPDKSGLPSDRFSAERTGGSVSTLTIQRTQQEDSAVYLCASSLAGGTGQGYEQYFGPGTRLTVT.

This clone came up a few times. The rearrangement joins TRBV5-6 to TRBJ2-1, with D hard to call. The CDR3 length is 12 residues. Trimming took off 1 base at V and 5 bases at J, with 4 bases between the two ends. Germline V gives CDR1 SGHDT, CDR2 YYEEEE. The CDR3 region is CASSLYNNEQFF. The DNA of the CDR3 is TGTGCCAGCAGCTTGTATAACAATGAGCAGTTCTTC.

The CDR3 protein is CASSPDSGEGREQFF. The CDR3 nucleotides read TGCGCCAGCAGCCCCGATAGCGGGGAGGGTCGGGAGCAGTTCTTC. V is TRBV5-1 and J is TRBJ2-1, with TRBD2 identical over 8 bases. CDR1 is SGHRS, CDR2 YFSETQ, per germline. Losses at the gene ends were 4 bases for V and 10 bases for J; bases not matched to a gene: 13. The CDR3 extends over 15 amino acids.

This rearrangement joins TRBV28 to TRBJ2-3; 7 nucleotides agree with TRBD1. J was trimmed by 2 bases and V by 6 bases; bases with no gene match: 8. Per the germline V gene, CDR1 is MDHEN and CDR2 is SYDVKM. The CDR3 runs to 15 residues. CDR3 nucleotide sequence: TGTGCCAGCAGCCTCAACAGGGGTTCCACAGATACGCAGTATTTT. Protein sequence: CASSLNRGSTDTQYF.

As DNA, the CDR3 is TGCAGCGTAAGGGACAGCCAAGAGACCCAGTACTTC. Translated, it gives CSVRDSQETQYF. The chain is built from TRBV29-1 and TRBJ2-5, with 7 nucleotides matching TRBD1. The V gene end was trimmed by 6 bases and the J gene end by 1 base; junction bases not matched to a gene: 2. The germline CDR1 and CDR2 sequences are SQVTM and ANQGSEA. This CDR3 is 12 amino acids long.